Listed below are T cell receptor beta chains from one sample, sequenced in a study of T cells in localized non-small cell lung cancer. Profiled with immunoSEQ multiplex PCR; TCRdb holds only in-frame clones, not every one. There are under 45,000 clones in the sample; roughly 84% occur only once, and 7% to 8.5% lies in the top ten. The material sequenced was PBMCs, taken before any cancer treatment. These receptors all come from a man between 35 and 75 years old with stage II lung adenocarcinoma. Each CDR3 is given with its conserved first and last residue. A D gene is named only where the DNA matches it firmly. Some rows mark clone size as missing; the rest say once, few, many or name a class of expanded clone.

V	D	J	size	length	CDR3	DNA
TRBV2	NA	TRBJ2-7	few	14	CASSPRTASYEQYF	TGTGCCAGCAGTCCTCGGACAGCGTCCTACGAGCAGTACTTC
TRBV2	NA	TRBJ2-5	NA	13	CASSERGLETQYF	TGTGCCAGCAGTGAACGGGGGTTAGAGACCCAGTACTTC
TRBV28	NA	TRBJ2-5	once	12	CASSPSKETQYF	TGTGCCAGCAGTCCTAGTAAAGAGACCCAGTACTTC
TRBV9	NA	TRBJ2-1	NA	15	CASSVDVGGLDEQFF	TGTGCCAGCAGCGTAGATGTGGGGGGGCTCGATGAGCAGTTCTTC
TRBV4-3	NA	TRBJ1-1	once	16	CASSQVGLTGSIEAFF	TGCGCCAGCAGCCAAGTGGGCCTTACGGGTTCCATTGAAGCTTTCTTT
TRBV6-5	TRBD2	TRBJ2-4	few	15	CASSPGTSGKNIQYF	TGTGCCAGCAGCCCCGGGACTAGCGGGAAAAACATTCAGTACTTC
TRBV11-3	TRBD2	TRBJ2-1	NA	17	CASSPYRGLAGRGEQFF	TGTGCCAGCAGCCCATACAGGGGACTAGCGGGACGGGGTGAGCAGTTCTTC
TRBV4-1	NA	TRBJ2-7	NA	16	CASSPGSGRRSYEQYF	TGCGCCAGCAGCCCCGGTAGCGGACGGAGATCCTACGAGCAGTACTTC
TRBV28	NA	TRBJ2-3	NA	15	CASVRTGTPTDTQYF	TGTGCCAGCGTTAGAACGGGGACGCCGACAGATACGCAGTATTTT
TRBV28	TRBD1	TRBJ1-3	once	16	CASSLTGLVFGNTIYF	TGTGCCAGCAGTTTGACAGGGCTGGTGTTTGGAAACACCATATATTTT
TRBV5-1	NA	TRBJ2-1	NA	13	CASSHLRGHEQFF	TGCGCCAGCAGTCACTTGCGGGGCCATGAGCAGTTCTTC
TRBV6-5	NA	TRBJ2-7	NA	15	CASSYDSNGAYEQYF	TGTGCCAGCAGTTACGACTCCAACGGCGCCTACGAGCAGTACTTC
TRBV9	NA	TRBJ2-1	NA	14	CASRPGEAYNEQFF	TGTGCCAGCAGGCCGGGGGAGGCCTACAATGAGCAGTTCTTC
TRBV9	NA	TRBJ1-6	NA	13	CASSERGLSPLHF	TGTGCCAGCAGCGAGAGGGGTCTTTCACCCCTCCACTTT
TRBV5-6	NA	TRBJ2-7	NA	15	CASSPGGRVAGEQYF	TGTGCCAGCAGTCCAGGGGGCAGGGTAGCGGGCGAGCAGTACTTC
TRBV7-2	NA	TRBJ2-3	NA	13	CASSPQGGDTQYF	TGTGCCAGCAGCCCCCAGGGGGGGGATACGCAGTATTTT
TRBV4-1	NA	TRBJ2-1	once	14	CASSFSGPYNEQFF	TGCGCCAGCAGCTTTAGCGGCCCTTACAATGAGCAGTTCTTC
TRBV5-1	TRBD2	TRBJ2-1	NA	14	CASSLGTSGDEQFF	TGCGCCAGCAGCTTGGGGACTAGCGGAGATGAGCAGTTCTTC